This T cell receptor beta chain stems from a study of siplizumab effects on memory and regulatory T cells. It was 95,000 to 100,000 TCR templates that were assayed per sample. Some clones are missing from TCRdb's copy, which holds only in-frame ones; the method was immunoSEQ multiplex PCR. Of more than 85,000 clones listed, approximately 92% were seen once; the top ten hold 1.3%. The CDR3 has 14 residues. CDR1 LNHNV and CDR2 YYDKDF come from the germline V gene (reference sequence). Losses at the gene ends were 5 bases for V and 10 bases for J; bases not matched to a gene: 8. The specimen sequenced was CD4+ T cells sorted from blood. The receptor was derived from a human donor in good health. The V gene is TRBV15, the J gene TRBJ2-1; 10 nucleotides align to TRBD2. CDR3 in amino acids: CATSPSGRLREQFF. Here the CDR3 DNA reads TGTGCCACCAGCCCTAGCGGGAGACTTCGAGAGCAGTTCTTC.